This T cell receptor beta chain stems from a study of siplizumab effects on memory and regulatory T cells. Study conclusions and caveats: Proliferating clones, CD4+ or CD8+, lacked an assignable naive or memory phenotype in roughly 80-97% of cases. There were only a minor fraction of alloreactive clones that mapped to unstimulated subsets. Controls showed an average of 26.9% Treg-derived mappable alloreactive CD4+ clones, while siplizumab showed under 80%.

In its sample, this clone was seen once. Its antigen is currently unknown. Assay used: immunoSEQ multiplex PCR; TCRdb lists only in-frame clones, some missing. The sample yields around 100,000 clones, around 90% seen once. This CDR3 is built from 14 residues. V was trimmed by 5 bases and J by 0 bases, leaving 9 bases between them. The germline V gene has CDR1 SEHNR and CDR2 FQNEAQ (reference sequence). V and J are TRBV7-9 and TRBJ2-3; D gene uncertain. Material for sequencing was CD4+ T cells sorted from blood. This clonotype originated in a human donor in good health. The CDR3 region has the DNA TGTGCCAGCAGCCCCCTATTTAGCACAGATACGCAGTATTTT. Translated: CASSPLFSTDTQYF. Combining the CDR3 with reference TRBV7-9 and TRBJ2-3 gives the whole variable domain DTGVSQNPRHKITKRGQNVTFRCDPISEHNRLYWYRQTLGQGPEFLTYFQNEAQLEKSRLLSDRFSAERPKGSFSTLEIQRTEQGDSAMYLCASSPLFSTDTQYFGPGTRLTVL.